This T cell receptor (beta chain) stems from a study of T cell responses to AZD1222 COVID-19 vaccine. Overall study findings and caveats: Across spike, vaccine-associated CD4 TCRs were found, dominant at 160-218 and 743-854. Of the AZD1222 recipients, only 5 to 7 were seropositive at baseline.

TCRdb keeps only in-frame clones here, not all; method: immunoSEQ multiplex PCR. The table has approximately 160,000 clones, about 91% seen once; the top ten hold around 1%. Concerning this clone: The antigen is undetermined.

This CDR3 contains 16 residues. V dropped 0 bases and J dropped 2 bases, with 11 bases sitting between them. The germline V gene encodes CDR1 PRHDT and CDR2 FYEKMQ (reference sequence). The sample here was peripheral blood, taken 28 days after the second AZD1222 dose. This TCR was recovered from an adult who received the AZD1222 COVID-19 vaccine. The chain has TRBV13 and TRBJ1-5; D ambiguous. CDR3 loop: CASSLGGGGGNQPQHF. CDR3 DNA sequence: TGTGCCAGCAGCTTAGGAGGCGGAGGCGGCAATCAGCCCCAGCATTTT. The entire variable domain, with the rest obtained from reference TRBV13 and TRBJ1-5, is as follows: AAGVIQSPRHLIKEKRETATLKCYPIPRHDTVYWYQQGPGQDPQFLISFYEKMQSDKGSIPDRFSAQQFSDYHSELNMSSLELGDSALYFCASSLGGGGGNQPQHFGDGTRLSIL.